The rows below give T cell receptor beta chains drawn from one sample of a study of blood T cell repertoires in COVID-19. Sequencing was performed with immunoSEQ multiplex PCR; in TCRdb, only in-frame clones are kept and a portion is missing. The sample has approximately 260,000 clones; around nine tenths are singletons. Sample: peripheral blood. These receptors originate from a woman aged 70 to 79 with COVID-19, enrolled during active disease. The CDR3 runs from the conserved cysteine through the conserved F or W. D genes are given only for firm matches. The size of a clone is reported for some rows only, either as once, few or many, or as a class for expanded clones.

d_call	clone_size	v_call	j_call	cdr3_aa	cdr3_nt
TRBD1	-	TRBV27	TRBJ2-1	CASSWTGGPGEQFF	TGTGCCAGCAGTTGGACAGGGGGCCCGGGGGAGCAGTTCTTC
-	-	TRBV11-3	TRBJ2-5	CASSLTRQETQYF	TGTGCCAGCAGCTTAACACGCCAAGAGACCCAGTACTTC
-	once	TRBV4-1	TRBJ1-5	CASSPHGTPNQPQHF	TGCGCCAGCAGCCCACACGGGACACCAAATCAGCCCCAGCATTTT
-	-	TRBV5-6	TRBJ1-6	CASSFLLSPLHF	TGTGCCAGCAGCTTCCTCCTATCACCCCTCCACTTT
-	-	TRBV27	TRBJ2-2	CASSLSRIRAGELFF	TGTGCCAGCAGTTTATCGAGGATCAGAGCCGGGGAGCTGTTTTTT
TRBD1	once	TRBV10-3	TRBJ1-2	CAISAGQGHGYTF	TGTGCCATCAGTGCCGGACAGGGTCATGGCTACACCTTC
TRBD2	-	TRBV5-1	TRBJ2-2	CASSLPSGRANTGELFF	TGCGCCAGCAGCTTGCCCAGCGGGAGGGCAAACACCGGGGAGCTGTTTTTT
-	-	TRBV10-3	TRBJ1-5	CAISESLGRGPYSNQPQHF	TGTGCCATCAGTGAGTCTCTAGGGAGGGGTCCTTATAGCAATCAGCCCCAGCATTTT
-	-	TRBV12-3/TRBV12-4	TRBJ1-2	CASSFGGNGYTF	TGTGCCAGCAGTTTTGGAGGGAATGGCTACACCTTC
-	-	TRBV5-4	TRBJ2-5	CASSLLAQETQYF	TGTGCCAGCAGCTTGTTGGCTCAAGAGACCCAGTACTTC
-	-	TRBV24-1	TRBJ2-3	CATSDPDRPTDTQYF	TGTGCCACCAGTGATCCGGACAGACCCACAGATACGCAGTATTTT
TRBD1	-	TRBV9	TRBJ2-7	CASSFGTGNYEQYF	TGTGCCAGCAGCTTCGGGACAGGGAACTACGAGCAGTACTTC
TRBD2	-	TRBV4-1	TRBJ2-1	CASSQRLAEYNEQFF	TGCGCCAGCAGCCAACGACTAGCGGAGTACAATGAGCAGTTCTTC
TRBD2	-	TRBV5-1	TRBJ2-2	CASSRSGRTHTGELFF	TGCGCCAGCAGCAGAAGCGGGAGGACACACACCGGGGAGCTGTTTTTT
TRBD1	-	TRBV28	TRBJ2-2	CVTGQENTGELFF	TGCGTAACGGGACAGGAAAACACCGGGGAGCTGTTTTTT
TRBD1	-	TRBV5-1	TRBJ1-6	CASSPRTGLDSPLHF	TGCGCCAGCAGCCCCAGGACAGGCCTGGATTCACCCCTCCACTTT
-	-	TRBV18	TRBJ2-7	CASSPGRPGVEQYF	TGTGCCAGCTCACCTGGACGGCCGGGGGTCGAGCAGTACTTC
TRBD1	-	TRBV5-6	TRBJ1-3	CASSTSTGWGGNTIYF	TGTGCCAGCAGCACCTCGACAGGGTGGGGTGGAAACACCATATATTTT
TRBD1	-	TRBV5-1	TRBJ2-1	CASSFTGTAQSSYNEQFF	TGCGCCAGCAGCTTTACCGGGACAGCCCAGAGCTCCTACAATGAGCAGTTCTTC
-	once	TRBV2	TRBJ1-1	CASSSQGNTEAFF	TGTGCCAGCAGTTCACAGGGGAACACTGAAGCTTTCTTT
-	-	TRBV5-5	TRBJ2-7	CASSVGPPGLRQLFYEQYF	TGTGCCAGCAGCGTAGGTCCCCCTGGCCTACGACAACTCTTCTACGAGCAGTACTTC
-	-	TRBV10-3	TRBJ1-1	CATGVETVNTEAFF	TGTGCCACGGGGGTCGAAACCGTGAACACTGAAGCTTTCTTT
-	-	TRBV29-1	TRBJ1-2	CSVGQEVGYGYTF	TGCAGCGTTGGCCAGGAGGTCGGCTATGGCTACACCTTC
-	-	TRBV19	TRBJ1-5	CASSITEWSNQPQHF	TGTGCCAGTAGTATAACAGAGTGGAGCAATCAGCCCCAGCATTTT
TRBD1	few	TRBV7-9	TRBJ1-1	CASSSGQVSTEAFF	TGTGCCAGCAGCTCGGGACAGGTGAGCACTGAAGCTTTCTTT
TRBD1	-	TRBV12-3/TRBV12-4	TRBJ1-5	CASSLRGLIPQHF	TGTGCCAGCAGTTTGAGGGGGCTGATTCCCCAGCATTTT
-	-	TRBV3-1/TRBV3-2	TRBJ1-3	CASSQYAGNTIYF	TGTGCCAGCAGCCAATATGCTGGAAACACCATATATTTT
-	-	TRBV5-1	TRBJ2-4	CASTFEGENIQYF	TGCGCCAGCACTTTCGAGGGGGAGAACATTCAGTACTTC
TRBD1	-	TRBV28	TRBJ2-7	CASRPTGSYEQYF	TGTGCCAGCAGGCCGACAGGGTCCTACGAGCAGTACTTC
-	-	TRBV29-1	TRBJ1-5	CSTGEGNQPQHF	TGCAGCACGGGGGAGGGCAATCAGCCCCAGCATTTT
-	-	TRBV5-5	TRBJ2-7	CASSLTGQPYEQYF	TGTGCCAGCAGCTTAACCGGACAGCCCTACGAGCAGTACTTC
-	-	TRBV6-2/TRBV6-3	TRBJ2-7	CASSYCKQACEQYF	TGTGCCAGCAGTTATTGCAAGCAGGCGTGCGAGCAGTACTTC
TRBD1	-	TRBV24-1	TRBJ2-7	CATSSTQGAYYEQYF	TGTGCCACCAGTTCTACACAGGGGGCCTACTACGAGCAGTACTTC
-	-	TRBV19	TRBJ2-7	CASSSDSMGEQYF	TGTGCCAGTAGTTCCGACAGTATGGGCGAGCAGTACTTC
-	-	TRBV7-9	TRBJ1-5	CASSLGTANQPQHF	TGTGCCAGCAGCTTAGGGACAGCGAATCAGCCCCAGCATTTT
-	-	TRBV27	TRBJ2-3	CASSLSAGPDTQYF	TGTGCCAGCAGTTTAAGCGCGGGTCCAGATACGCAGTATTTT
-	-	TRBV27	TRBJ2-1	CASGGRAYNEQFF	TGTGCCAGCGGGGGCCGGGCCTACAATGAGCAGTTCTTC
TRBD2	-	TRBV2	TRBJ2-7	CASTATSGRFYEQYF	TGTGCCAGCACCGCTACTAGCGGGAGATTCTACGAGCAGTACTTC
-	-	TRBV28	TRBJ1-6	CASTETGRSYNSPLHF	TGTGCCAGCACCGAAACAGGGCGCTCCTATAATTCACCCCTCCACTTT
-	once	TRBV5-1	TRBJ1-6	CASSLAGGDSPLHF	TGCGCCAGCAGCTTGGCGGGGGGAGATTCACCCCTCCACTTT
TRBD1	-	TRBV19	TRBJ1-1	CASSTGTANTEAFF	TGTGCCAGCAGTACCGGGACAGCGAACACTGAAGCTTTCTTT
TRBD1	once	TRBV7-3	TRBJ2-1	CASSLTGQGNNEQFF	TGTGCCAGCAGCTTAACGGGACAGGGGAACAATGAGCAGTTCTTC
-	-	TRBV4-1	TRBJ1-1	CASSQDQGNTEAFF	TGCGCCAGCAGCCAAGACCAGGGGAACACTGAAGCTTTCTTT
TRBD1	-	TRBV18	TRBJ1-6	CASSPTQGVGSPLHF	TGTGCCAGCTCGCCAACACAGGGGGTCGGTTCACCCCTCCACTTT
TRBD1	-	TRBV5-1	TRBJ1-1	CASSLGQGLEAFF	TGCGCCAGCAGCCTGGGACAGGGACTTGAAGCTTTCTTT
-	-	TRBV12-1	TRBJ2-2	CASSFLRRKPTGELFF	TGTGCCAGCAGCTTTTTGCGGAGGAAGCCCACCGGGGAGCTGTTTTTT
-	-	TRBV14	TRBJ1-2	CASSRIRGDGYTF	TGTGCCAGCAGTCGTATCAGGGGAGATGGCTACACCTTC
TRBD2	once	TRBV7-6	TRBJ2-1	CASSLAGAGGYNEQFF	TGTGCCAGCAGCTTAGCTGGCGCGGGAGGGTATAATGAGCAGTTCTTC
-	-	TRBV28	TRBJ1-5	CASSLYTSNQPQHF	TGTGCCAGCAGTTTATACACTAGCAATCAGCCCCAGCATTTT
TRBD1	-	TRBV30	TRBJ2-7	CAGRDSYEQYF	TGTGCCGGCCGGGACAGCTACGAGCAGTACTTC
TRBD1	-	TRBV30	TRBJ1-2	CAWSVGAGGDGYTF	TGTGCCTGGAGTGTTGGCGCAGGGGGCGATGGCTACACCTTC
TRBD2	-	TRBV30	TRBJ2-5	CAWSVGGRAKTQYF	TGTGCCTGGAGTGTAGGCGGGAGGGCGAAGACCCAGTACTTC
-	-	TRBV9	TRBJ1-5	CASSVGQGMNQPQHF	TGTGCCAGCAGCGTAGGCCAGGGCATGAATCAGCCCCAGCATTTT
-	-	TRBV19	TRBJ1-5	CASTRDWAIINQPQHF	TGTGCCAGTACGAGGGACTGGGCCATAATAAATCAGCCCCAGCATTTT
TRBD1	-	TRBV3-1/TRBV3-2	TRBJ2-6	CASRQDGQGVSGANVLTF	TGTGCCAGCAGACAGGACGGACAGGGGGTATCTGGGGCCAACGTCCTGACTTTC
TRBD1	-	TRBV11-3	TRBJ2-5	CASSLTGGLETQYF	TGTGCCAGCAGCTTGACAGGGGGTCTAGAGACCCAGTACTTC
-	-	TRBV5-4	TRBJ2-5	CASSFGQGGETQYF	TGTGCCAGCAGCTTTGGTCAGGGCGGAGAGACCCAGTACTTC
TRBD2	-	TRBV11-2	TRBJ2-1	CASSLAGGPLYEQFF	TGTGCCAGCAGCTTAGCGGGAGGGCCCCTCTATGAGCAGTTCTTC
-	-	TRBV5-1	TRBJ2-7	CASSLQTGTSSYEQYF	TGCGCCAGCAGCCTCCAAACGGGGACATCTTCCTACGAGCAGTACTTC
TRBD2	once	TRBV11-2	TRBJ2-7	CASSFASGRHEQYF	TGTGCCAGCAGCTTTGCTAGCGGGAGGCACGAGCAGTACTTC